The T cell receptor (beta chain) described here comes from a study of cytomegalovirus exposure and HLA in healthy donors. In the PCR, 60 Vbeta and 13 Jbeta primers were used. Using immunoSEQ multiplex PCR, the repertoire was profiled, and TCRdb retains in-frame clones only, with some absent. The data hold over 100,000 clones, with roughly 70% observed a single time. This CDR3 is 15 amino acids long. Per germline, CDR1 MNHEY and CDR2 SVGAGI. The V and J genes are TRBV6-5 and TRBJ2-5; 8 positions match TRBD1. The J call could be wrong; TRBJ2-7 is a better fit for the DNA end. The TCR originated in a middle-aged man in good health and CMV-seropositive. The sequenced sample consisted of PBMCs. The CDR3 reads CASRPTRQGSYEQYF. The CDR3 DNA is TGTGCCAGCAGACCGACCCGACAGGGGAGCTACGAGCAGTACTTC.